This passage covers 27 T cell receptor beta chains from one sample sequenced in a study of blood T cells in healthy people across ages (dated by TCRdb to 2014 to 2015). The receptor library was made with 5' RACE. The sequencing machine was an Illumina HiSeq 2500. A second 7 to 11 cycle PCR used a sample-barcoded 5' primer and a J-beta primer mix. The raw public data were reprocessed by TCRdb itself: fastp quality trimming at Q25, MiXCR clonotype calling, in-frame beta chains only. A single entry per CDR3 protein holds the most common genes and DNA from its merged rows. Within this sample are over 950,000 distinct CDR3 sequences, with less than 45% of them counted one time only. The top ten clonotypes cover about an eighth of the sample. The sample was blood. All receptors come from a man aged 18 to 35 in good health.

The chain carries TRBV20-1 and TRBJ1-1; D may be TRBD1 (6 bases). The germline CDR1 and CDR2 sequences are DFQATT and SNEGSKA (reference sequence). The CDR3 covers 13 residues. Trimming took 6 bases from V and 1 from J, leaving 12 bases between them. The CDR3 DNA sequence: TGCAGTGCCCTCCGGGACACGAACACTGAAGCTTTCTTT. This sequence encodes CSALRDTNTEAFF.

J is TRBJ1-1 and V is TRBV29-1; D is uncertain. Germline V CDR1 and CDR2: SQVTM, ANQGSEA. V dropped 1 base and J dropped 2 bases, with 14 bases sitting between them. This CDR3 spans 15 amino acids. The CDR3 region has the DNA TGCAGCGTTGAAGGGAGGGCAGGAACCAACACTGAAGCTTTCTTT. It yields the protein CSVEGRAGTNTEAFF. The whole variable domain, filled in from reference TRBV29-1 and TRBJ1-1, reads SAVISQKPSRDICQRGTSLTIQCQVDSQVTMMFWYRQQPGQSLTLIATANQGSEATYESGFVIDKFPISRPNLTFSTLTVSNMSPEDSSIYLCSVEGRAGTNTEAFFGQGTRLTVV.

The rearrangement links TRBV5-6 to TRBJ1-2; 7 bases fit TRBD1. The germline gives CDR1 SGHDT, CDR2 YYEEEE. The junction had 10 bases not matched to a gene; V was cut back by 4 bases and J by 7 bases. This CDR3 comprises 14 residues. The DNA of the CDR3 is TGTGCCAGCAGCCCCGACAGGGCCAGGAGTGGCTACACCTTC. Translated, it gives CASSPDRARSGYTF.

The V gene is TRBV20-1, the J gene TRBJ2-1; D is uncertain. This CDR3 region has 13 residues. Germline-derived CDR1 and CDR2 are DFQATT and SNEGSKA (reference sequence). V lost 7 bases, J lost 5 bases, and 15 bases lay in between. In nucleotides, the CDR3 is TGCAGTGTAGCCCGGGCCTTAAACAATGAGCAGTTCTTC. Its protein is CSVARALNNEQFF.

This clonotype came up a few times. CDR3 DNA sequence: TGTGCCAGCAGCCCGGGAGGGGGCCTTCGCAATGAGCAGTTCTTC. Protein: CASSPGGGLRNEQFF. The V and J genes are TRBV7-9 and TRBJ2-1; TRBD2 might be the D (8 bases). V was clipped by 5 bases and J by 6 bases, with 17 bases between them. Per the germline V gene, CDR1 is SEHNR and CDR2 is FQNEAQ (reference sequence). This CDR3 is built from 15 residues.

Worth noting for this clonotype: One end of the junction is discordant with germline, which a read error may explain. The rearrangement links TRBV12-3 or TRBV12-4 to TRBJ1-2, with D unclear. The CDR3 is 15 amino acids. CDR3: CASCPQPAVIYGHTF. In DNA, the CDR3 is TGTGCCAGCTGCCCCCAACCCGCAGTTATCTATGGCCACACCTTC.

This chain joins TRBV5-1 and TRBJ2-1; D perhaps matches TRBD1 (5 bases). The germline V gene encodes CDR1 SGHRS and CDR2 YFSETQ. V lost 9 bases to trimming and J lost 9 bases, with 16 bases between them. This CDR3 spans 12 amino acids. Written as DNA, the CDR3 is TGCGCCACAAGACCTCAGGGCGGTGAGCAGTTCTTC. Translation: CATRPQGGEQFF. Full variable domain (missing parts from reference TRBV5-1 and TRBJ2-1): KAGVTQTPRYLIKTRGQQVTLSCSPISGHRSVSWYQQTPGQGLQFLFEYFSETQRNKGNFPGRFSGRQFSNSRSEMNVSTLELGDSALYLCATRPQGGEQFFGPGTRLTVL.

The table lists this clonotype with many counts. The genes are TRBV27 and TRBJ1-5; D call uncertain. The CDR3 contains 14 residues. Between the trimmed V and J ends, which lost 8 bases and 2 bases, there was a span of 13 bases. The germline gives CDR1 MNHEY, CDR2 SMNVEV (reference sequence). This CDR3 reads CASGPNIGNQPQHF. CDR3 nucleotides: TGTGCCAGCGGCCCCAACATAGGCAATCAGCCCCAGCATTTT.

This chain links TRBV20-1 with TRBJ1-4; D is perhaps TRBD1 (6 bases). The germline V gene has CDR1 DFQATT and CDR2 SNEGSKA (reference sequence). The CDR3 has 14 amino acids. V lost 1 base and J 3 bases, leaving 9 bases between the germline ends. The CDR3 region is CSARATGPNEKLFF. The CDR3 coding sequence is TGCAGTGCTAGAGCGACAGGACCTAATGAAAAACTGTTTTTT.

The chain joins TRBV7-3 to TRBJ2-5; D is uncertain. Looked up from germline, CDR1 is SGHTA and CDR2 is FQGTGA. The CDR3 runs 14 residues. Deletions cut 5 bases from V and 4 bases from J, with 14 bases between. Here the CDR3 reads CASSPPPKAETQYF. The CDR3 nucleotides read TGTGCCAGCAGCCCGCCCCCCAAGGCAGAGACCCAGTACTTC.

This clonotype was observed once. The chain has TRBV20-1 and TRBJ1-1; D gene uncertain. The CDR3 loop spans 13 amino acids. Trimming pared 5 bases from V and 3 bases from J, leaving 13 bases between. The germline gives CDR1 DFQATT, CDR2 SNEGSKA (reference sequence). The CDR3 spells CSAVAVVYTEAFF. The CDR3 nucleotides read TGCAGTGCTGTGGCGGTGGTATACACTGAAGCTTTCTTT.

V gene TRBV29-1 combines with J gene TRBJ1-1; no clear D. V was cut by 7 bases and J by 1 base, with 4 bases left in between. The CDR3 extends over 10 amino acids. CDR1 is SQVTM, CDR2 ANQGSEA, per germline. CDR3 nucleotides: TGCAGCGCTGAGAACACTGAAGCTTTCTTT. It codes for CSAENTEAFF. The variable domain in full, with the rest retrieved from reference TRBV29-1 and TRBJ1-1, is SAVISQKPSRDICQRGTSLTIQCQVDSQVTMMFWYRQQPGQSLTLIATANQGSEATYESGFVIDKFPISRPNLTFSTLTVSNMSPEDSSIYLCSAENTEAFFGQGTRLTVV.

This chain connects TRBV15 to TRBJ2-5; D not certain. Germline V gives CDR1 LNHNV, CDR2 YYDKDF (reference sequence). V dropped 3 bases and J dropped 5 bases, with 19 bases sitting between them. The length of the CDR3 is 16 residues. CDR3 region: CATSREAVLTLETQYF. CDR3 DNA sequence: TGTGCCACCAGCAGGGAAGCCGTCTTAACGCTGGAGACCCAGTACTTC.

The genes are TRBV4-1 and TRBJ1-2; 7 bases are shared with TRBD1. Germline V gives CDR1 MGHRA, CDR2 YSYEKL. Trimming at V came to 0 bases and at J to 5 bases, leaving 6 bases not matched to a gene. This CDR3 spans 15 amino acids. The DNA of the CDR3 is TGCGCCAGCAGCCAAGATCGAACAGGGGTTTATGGCTACACCTTC. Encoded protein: CASSQDRTGVYGYTF.

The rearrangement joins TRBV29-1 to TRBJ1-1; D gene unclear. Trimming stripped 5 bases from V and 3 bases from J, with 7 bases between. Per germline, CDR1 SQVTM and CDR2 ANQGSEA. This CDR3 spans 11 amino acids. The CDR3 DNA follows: TGCAGCGTTATGGAGGACACTGAAGCTTTCTTT. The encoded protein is CSVMEDTEAFF.

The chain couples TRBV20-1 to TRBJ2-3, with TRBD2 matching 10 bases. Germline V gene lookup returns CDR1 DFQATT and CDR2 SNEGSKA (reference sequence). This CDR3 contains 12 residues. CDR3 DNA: TGCAGGATAGCGGGGGGACCAGATACGCAGTATTTT. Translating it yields CRIAGGPDTQYF.

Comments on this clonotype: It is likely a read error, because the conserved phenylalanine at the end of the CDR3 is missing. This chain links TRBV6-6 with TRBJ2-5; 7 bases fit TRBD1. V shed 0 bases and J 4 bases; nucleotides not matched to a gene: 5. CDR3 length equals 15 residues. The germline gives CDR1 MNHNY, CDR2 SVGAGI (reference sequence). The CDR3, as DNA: TGTGCCAGCAGTTACTCCGGGACAGCCTCAGAGACCCAGTACATC. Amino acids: CASSYSGTASETQYI.

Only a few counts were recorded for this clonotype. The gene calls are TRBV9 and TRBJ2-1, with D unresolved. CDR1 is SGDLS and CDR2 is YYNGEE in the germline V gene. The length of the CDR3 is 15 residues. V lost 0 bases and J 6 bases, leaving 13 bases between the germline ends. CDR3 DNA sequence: TGTGCCAGCAGCGTAGGTCCTCCGGCCCCCAATGAGCAGTTCTTC. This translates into CASSVGPPAPNEQFF.

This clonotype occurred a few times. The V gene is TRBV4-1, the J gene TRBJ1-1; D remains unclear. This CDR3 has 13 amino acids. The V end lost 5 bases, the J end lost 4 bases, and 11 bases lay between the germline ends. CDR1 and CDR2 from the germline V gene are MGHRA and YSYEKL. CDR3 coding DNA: TGCGCCAGCAGCTACGGGATAGCCACTGAAGCTTTCTTT. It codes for CASSYGIATEAFF.

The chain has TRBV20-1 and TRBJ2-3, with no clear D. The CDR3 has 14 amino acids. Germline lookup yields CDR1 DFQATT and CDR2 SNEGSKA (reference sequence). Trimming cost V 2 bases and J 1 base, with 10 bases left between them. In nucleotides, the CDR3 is TGCAGTGCTAGACACGGGTGGGGCACAGATACGCAGTATTTT. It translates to CSARHGWGTDTQYF.

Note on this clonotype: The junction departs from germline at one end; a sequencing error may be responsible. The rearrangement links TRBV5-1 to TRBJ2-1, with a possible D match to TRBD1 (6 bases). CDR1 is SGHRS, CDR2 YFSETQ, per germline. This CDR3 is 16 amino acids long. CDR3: CASRRAGTRIGNGQFF. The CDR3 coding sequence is TGCGCCAGCAGGCGGGCCGGGACAAGGATAGGCAATGGGCAGTTCTTC. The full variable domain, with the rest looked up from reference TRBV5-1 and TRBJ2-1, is KAGVTQTPRYLIKTRGQQVTLSCSPISGHRSVSWYQQTPGQGLQFLFEYFSETQRNKGNFPGRFSGRQFSNSRSEMNVSTLELGDSALYLCASRRAGTRIGNGQFFGPGTRLTVL.

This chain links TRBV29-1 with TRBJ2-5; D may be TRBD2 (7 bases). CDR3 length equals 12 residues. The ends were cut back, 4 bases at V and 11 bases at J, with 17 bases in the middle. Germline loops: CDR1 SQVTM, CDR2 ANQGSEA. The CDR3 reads CSVGRGANEQYF. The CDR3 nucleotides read TGCAGCGTTGGTCGGGGGGCTAATGAGCAGTACTTC.

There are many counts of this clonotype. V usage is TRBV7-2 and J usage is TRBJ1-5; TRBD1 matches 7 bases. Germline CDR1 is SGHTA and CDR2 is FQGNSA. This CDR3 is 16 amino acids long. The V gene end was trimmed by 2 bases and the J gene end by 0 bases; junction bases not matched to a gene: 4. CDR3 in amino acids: CASSLQGGYSNQPQHF. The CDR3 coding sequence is TGTGCCAGCAGCTTACAGGGGGGGTATAGCAATCAGCCCCAGCATTTT.

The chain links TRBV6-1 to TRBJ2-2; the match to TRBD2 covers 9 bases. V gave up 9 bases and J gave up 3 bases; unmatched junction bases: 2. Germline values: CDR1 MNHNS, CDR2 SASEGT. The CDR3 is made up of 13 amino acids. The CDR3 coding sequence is TGTGCCAGTAGCGGGGGCCACACCGGGGAGCTGTTTTTT. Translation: CASSGGHTGELFF.

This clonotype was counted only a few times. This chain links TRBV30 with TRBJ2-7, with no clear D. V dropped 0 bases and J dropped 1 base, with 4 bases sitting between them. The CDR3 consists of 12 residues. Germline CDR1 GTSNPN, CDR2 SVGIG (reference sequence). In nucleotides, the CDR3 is TGTGCCTGGAGTGTTGAGTCCTACGAGCAGTACTTC. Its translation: CAWSVESYEQYF.

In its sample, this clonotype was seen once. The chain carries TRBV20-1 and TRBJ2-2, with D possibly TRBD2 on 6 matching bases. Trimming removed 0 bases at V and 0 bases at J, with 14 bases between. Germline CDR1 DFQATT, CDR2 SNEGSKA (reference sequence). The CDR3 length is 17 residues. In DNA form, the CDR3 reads TGCAGTGCTAGAGACCAAATGGGACTGCCGAACACCGGGGAGCTGTTTTTT. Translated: CSARDQMGLPNTGELFF.

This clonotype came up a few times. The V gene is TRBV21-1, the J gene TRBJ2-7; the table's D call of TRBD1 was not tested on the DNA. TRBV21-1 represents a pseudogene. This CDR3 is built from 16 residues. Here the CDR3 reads CASSDQATGGKYEQYF. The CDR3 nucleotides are TGTGCCAGCAGCGATCAGGCGACAGGGGGCAAGTACGAGCAGTACTTC.